This T cell receptor beta chain came from a study of T cells in Graves' hyperthyroidism and ophthalmopathy (dated by TCRdb to the late 2010s). Describing the broader study: To identify TCR V-J signatures that set the groups apart, the researchers used a discovery cohort of about a hundred patients, made up of around 40 with Graves' ophthalmopathy and 57 with stable Graves' hyperthyroidism. Once sampling was done, hyperthyroidism patients were given methimazole at a starting dose of 30 mg daily, whereas ophthalmopathy patients were given high-dose intravenous methylprednisolone. Thyroid tissue and blood T-cell repertoires from several Graves' hyperthyroidism patients were also compared in the study. The paper reports TCR Vbeta CDR3 sequencing of more than 120 peripheral blood samples: around 45 ophthalmopathy, fewer than 80 hyperthyroidism and around 17 progressor patients. Prospective prediction of ophthalmopathy was tested in an independent validation cohort of approximately 19 hyperthyroidism patients and 17 patients who later progressed to ophthalmopathy. The roughly 100 discovery patients were divided at random into training and test sets in a 7:3 ratio.

General study outcomes and caveats: Ophthalmopathy was separated from stable hyperthyroidism by a 13 V-J signature model, with approximately 85% sensitivity and 81% to 82% specificity obtained in cross-validation and 80%/75% obtained in testing. Most expanded thyroid clonotypes (frequency above 0.001) were also detected in blood, suggesting blood repertoires may reflect thyroid immune responses. No statistical method was used to fix the sample size in advance, and group allocation was not hidden from the investigators. In validation, the model predicted progression to ophthalmopathy with around 71% sensitivity and 72% to 75% specificity, a median of 6.5 months before onset.

This clonotype was counted between two and nine times. Its antigen specificity is not known. Within one base of it there is no much larger clone, and no base qualities were kept. TCR beta CDR3 regions were amplified from RNA transcripts. For the first round of RT-PCR on the TCR CDR3, the HTBI primer set was used together with the Qiagen OneStep RT-PCR kit. A second multiplex PCR round built the libraries, followed by size selection and purification. The libraries were sequenced on an Illumina HiSeq2000 using paired-end 100 bp reads. The published analysis was carried out like this. SOAPnuke was used to process the raw data, removing reads that contained adapters or uncalled bases, had a mean Phred below 15, or lacked an exact match to the constant primer or identifier. COPE v1.2.5 was used to merge high-quality paired reads, and clonotypes were defined as unique nucleotide sequences. MiTCR v1.1 was used to align clonotypes to the IMGT TRBV, TRBD and TRBJ reference segments. Analysis was restricted to V-J combinations with a frequency above 0.0001, which covered roughly 99% of repertoires. The TCS score was defined as the ratio of F50 (clonal expansion) to E x V (chaos), calculated using BLOSUM62-based TCRdist between CDR3 peptides within each V-J. Welch's t-statistics and random forest reduced 500 to 650 V-J features to 13, which were used in a naive Bayes classifier (R e1071). TCRdb reprocessed the public reads (quality trimming at Q25 with fastp, clone calling with MiXCR) and kept in-frame beta chains. Every CDR3 protein is listed once, alongside the most common genes and DNA of its rows. The V and J calls and clone size are TCRdb's, not the authors'. The sample table lists approximately 560,000 distinct CDR3 sequences, approximately 44% of them with a count of one. The ten largest clones add up to approximately 8.2% of the sample.

Inclusive of the bounding cysteine and phenylalanine, the CDR3 is 16 residues long. Only CDR3 DNA is held: 48 bases, read in frame from base 1. CDR1 is given as DFQATT and CDR2 as SNEGSKA, both from the germline V gene (reference sequence). The junction shows trimming of 5 bases on V and 7 bases on J, and the gene matches do not reach 13 bases of it. A patient counted as having stable Graves' hyperthyroidism if no progression to ophthalmopathy occurred over 18 months of follow-up. Hyperthyroidism patients were aged 18 to 65 years and newly diagnosed, with disease duration of less than 2 months. The study excluded patients with uncontrolled infections, other autoimmune diseases, pregnancy or lactation. Clinical symptoms, serum thyroxine and TRAb, thyroid ultrasound, and orbital computed tomography formed the basis for the diagnoses. Total RNA was extracted using Trizol reagent, and RNA quality was assessed on an Agilent 2100 Bioanalyzer.

The sample consisted of peripheral blood or thyroid tissue (not recorded which). The V and J segments used are TRBV20-1 and TRBJ2-5; TRBD2 aligns with 13 central bases. The TCR was taken from a young woman with Graves' hyperthyroidism. Donor details come from another sample of the same person, matched by shared clones. CDR3 region: CSASSTSGRATGTQYF. The sequenced DNA: TGCAGTGCTTCCTCAACTAGCGGGAGGGCCACGGGGACCCAGTACTTC.